The rows below give T cell receptor beta chains drawn from one sample of a study of blood T cell repertoires in COVID-19. The table came from immunoSEQ multiplex PCR; TCRdb's copy has only in-frame clones and leaves some out. This sample has 140,000 or so clones, with more than 75% found just once. Material: peripheral blood. These receptors were taken from a woman between 50 and 59 years old with active or convalescent COVID-19. CDR3s leave out the opening cysteine and the closing phenylalanine or tryptophan. Each record gives: CDR3 protein, D gene, V gene. A D gene is named only where the DNA matches it firmly.

ASSPTSGNYNEQF,TRBD2,TRBV7-3
ASSFQPPSSSAYNEQF,-,TRBV4-1
ASSQAEYGGGGSF,-,TRBV4-1
ASSGQYQPSYEQY,-,TRBV6-2/TRBV6-3
ASSPTPPSPGAYEQY,-,TRBV18
ASSPLGLPNTEAF,-,TRBV18
AFPGVYGYT,-,TRBV30
ASSLYRDTEAF,-,TRBV12-3/TRBV12-4
ASSPKTGGDGNTIY,TRBD1,TRBV18
ASSWTGGNQPQH,TRBD1,TRBV2
ASNRESSYEQY,-,TRBV2